Listed here is a single TCR beta chain. Antigen unknown. For TCR beta, libraries came from iRepertoire HTBI primers and Arm-PCR of CDR3 regions. TCRdb redid the calling of the multiplex PCR reads with MiXCR, one entry per CDR3 protein. The sample has about 210,000 distinct CDR3 sequences, roughly a fifth seen once. The record originates from a study of regulatory T cells in long-lasting Graves disease. Study results and limitations: Preferential use of TRBV28, TRBJ1-2 and TRBJ2-5 was seen in persistent disease.

Trimming stripped 0 bases from V and 0 bases from J, with 11 bases between. This CDR3 is 16 amino acids long. Germline loops: CDR1 MNHEY, CDR2 SVGAGI. This sample's time point: newly diagnosed GD, antithyroid drugs for less than 3 months. The TCR library used RNA extracted from PBMCs. Peripheral blood, 7 to 10 milliliters per patient, was collected in EDTA tubes. This sample was shared with a second study, whose subject was T cells in Graves' hyperthyroidism and ophthalmopathy. That source notes: In making diagnoses, clinical symptoms, serum thyroxine and TRAb, thyroid ultrasound and orbital computed tomography were all used.

This chain joins TRBV6-5 and TRBJ1-2; perhaps TRBD1 as D (5 bases). The clonotype was recovered from a woman aged 25 to 39 with Graves disease. The source was peripheral blood mononuclear cells (PBMCs), collected at new diagnosis, from a patient treated with antithyroid drugs. CDR3 coding DNA: TGTGCCAGCAGTTACTCGGGGACCGTTGCTAACTATGGCTACACCTTC. Translating gives CASSYSGTVANYGYTF.